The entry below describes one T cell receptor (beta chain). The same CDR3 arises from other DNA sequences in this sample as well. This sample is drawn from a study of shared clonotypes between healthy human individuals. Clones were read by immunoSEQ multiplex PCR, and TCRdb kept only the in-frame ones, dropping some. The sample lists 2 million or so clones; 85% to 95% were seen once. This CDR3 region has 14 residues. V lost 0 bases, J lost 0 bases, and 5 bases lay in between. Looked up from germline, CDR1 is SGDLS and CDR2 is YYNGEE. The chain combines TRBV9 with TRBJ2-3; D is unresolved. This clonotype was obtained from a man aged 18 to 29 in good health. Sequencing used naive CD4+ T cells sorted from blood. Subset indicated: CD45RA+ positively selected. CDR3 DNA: TGTGCCAGCAGCGTAGTCGCTAGCACAGATACGCAGTATTTT. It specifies CASSVVASTDTQYF.